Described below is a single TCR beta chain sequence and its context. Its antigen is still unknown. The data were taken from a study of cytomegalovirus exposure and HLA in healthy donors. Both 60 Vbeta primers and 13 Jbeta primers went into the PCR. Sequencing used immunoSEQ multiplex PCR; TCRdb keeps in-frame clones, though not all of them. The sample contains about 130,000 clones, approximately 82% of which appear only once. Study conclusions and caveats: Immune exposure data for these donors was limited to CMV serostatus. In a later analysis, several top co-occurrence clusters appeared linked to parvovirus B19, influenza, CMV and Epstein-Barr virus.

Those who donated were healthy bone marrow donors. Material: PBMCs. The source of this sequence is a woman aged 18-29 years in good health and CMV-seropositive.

CDR3 bases: TGTGCCAGCAGAACCGGGACAGGGGGTTCCTACGAGCAGTACTTC. It is translated as CASRTGTGGSYEQYF. The genes are TRBV6-1 and TRBJ2-7; 11 bases line up with TRBD1. Trimming removed 6 bases from V and 1 base from J; junction bases left unmatched: 5. The CDR3 covers 15 residues. Germline loops: CDR1 MNHNS, CDR2 SASEGT.